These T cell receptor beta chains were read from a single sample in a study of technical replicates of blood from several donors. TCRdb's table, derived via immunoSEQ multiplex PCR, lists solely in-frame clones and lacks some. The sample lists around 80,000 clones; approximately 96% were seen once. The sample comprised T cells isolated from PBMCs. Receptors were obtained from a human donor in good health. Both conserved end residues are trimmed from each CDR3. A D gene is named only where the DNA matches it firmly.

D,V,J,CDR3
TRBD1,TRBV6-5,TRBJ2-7,ASSYRDREGLREQY
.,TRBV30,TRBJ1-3,AWTGNSGNTIY
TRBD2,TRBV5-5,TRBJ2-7,ASSSAGGAPSYEQY
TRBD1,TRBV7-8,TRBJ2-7,ASSPIRDRGAIPGAY
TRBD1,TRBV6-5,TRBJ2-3,ASSWWTGSTDTQY
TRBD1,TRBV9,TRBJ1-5,ASSVEGANQPQH
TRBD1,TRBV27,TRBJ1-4,ASSPAGTGGIEKLF
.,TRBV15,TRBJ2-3,AAAHRATDTQY
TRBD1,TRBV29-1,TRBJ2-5,SVEDQRQGIEETQY
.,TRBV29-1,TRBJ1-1,SVEEGAGAF
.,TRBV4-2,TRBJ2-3,ASSSPGAVYTDTQY
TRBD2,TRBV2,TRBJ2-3,ASSEAGGPQDTQY